The clone carrying this T cell receptor beta chain was counted ten times or more. The antigen is undetermined. The time point is: longitudinal time-point 1 (baseline). The cDNA was synthesized by 5'RACE incorporating 10-nucleotide random UMIs. Every sequencing run generated over 180 million TCR-beta sequences from 15-18 subjects. From the 5' RACE reads, TCRdb called clonotypes with MiXCR, one entry per CDR3 protein. The table has tens of thousands of distinct CDR3 sequences, roughly an eighth seen once. CDR3 length: 14 residues. Germline V gives CDR1 MNHNS, CDR2 SASEGT. Trimming pared 4 bases from V and 6 bases from J, leaving 13 bases between. This sample was included in a study of neurological immune-mediated disorders. Study outcomes and limitations: TCR clonal expansion peaked in HTLV-1-associated myelopathy patients and was lowest in multiple sclerosis patients.

The TCR sequence derives from a female donor with HTLV-1-associated myelopathy (HAM/TSP). Sequencing used PBMCs. This rearrangement joins TRBV6-1 to TRBJ2-1; TRBD1 or TRBD2 may be the D gene (5 bases each). CDR3 bases: TGTGCCAGCAGTGTAAGGGGTGCGGGCAATGAGCAGTTCTTC. Translated: CASSVRGAGNEQFF.